The entry below gives a single TCR beta chain sequence along with its context. A junction end diverges from the germline sequence, so it may reflect a read error. This entry is derived from a study of control samples from healthy donors and cancer patients. Some clones are missing from TCRdb's copy, which holds only in-frame ones; the method was immunoSEQ multiplex PCR. The sample consists of some 130,000 clones, around 93% of them appearing once. The V gene's germline CDR1 is MNHEY and CDR2 SMNVEV (reference sequence). The CDR3 has 17 residues. The chain links TRBV27 to TRBJ1-5, with TRBD1 matching 7 bases. The TCR comes from a man aged 50-59 years with head and neck cancer. The material sequenced was PBMCs. CDR3 sequence (DNA): TGTGCCAGTAGTTTATTCGCAGGGACAGATAGCAATCAGCCCCAGCATTTT. Translating it yields CASSLFAGTDSNQPQHF.